The next 15 T cell receptor beta chains were all read from a single sample in a study of cytomegalovirus exposure and HLA in healthy donors. Vbeta (60) and Jbeta (13) primers were used in the PCR. The data were produced by immunoSEQ multiplex PCR, yet TCRdb's version contains in-frame clones alone and is incomplete. Here the sample spans more than 150,000 clones, roughly 87% being singletons. What was sequenced was PBMCs. These receptors were obtained from a girl less than two years old in good health and CMV-seronegative.

This chain joins TRBV10-1 and TRBJ2-2; 8 nucleotides line up with TRBD2. The CDR3 runs to 15 residues. Germline loops: CDR1 WNHNN, CDR2 SYGVQD (reference sequence). Germline trimming cut 6 bases from V and 3 bases from J; bases unmatched to any gene: 6. CDR3 in DNA: TGCGCCAGCAGCTCCGGGACTAGTCACACCGGGGAGCTGTTTTTT. Translating it yields CASSSGTSHTGELFF.

The V and J genes are TRBV30 and TRBJ2-2; the match to TRBD1 covers 8 bases. The CDR3 loop spans 15 amino acids. The ends lost 2 bases at V and 6 bases at J; junction bases unmatched: 8. CDR1 and CDR2 (germline): GTSNPN, SVGIG (reference sequence). The chain's CDR3 is CAWSLRDRTAGELFF. The CDR3, as DNA: TGTGCCTGGAGTCTCCGGGACAGGACGGCCGGGGAGCTGTTTTTT. Filled out from reference TRBV30 and TRBJ2-2, the complete variable domain reads SQTIHQWPATLVQPVGSPLSLECTVEGTSNPNLYWYRQAAGRGLQLLFYSVGIGQISSEVPQNLSASRPQDRQFILSSKKLLLSDSGFYLCAWSLRDRTAGELFFGEGSRLTVL.

The chain carries TRBV27 and TRBJ2-1, with a possible D match to TRBD2 (6 bases). The CDR3 length is 16 residues. Per germline, CDR1 MNHEY and CDR2 SMNVEV (reference sequence). Trimming removed 0 bases at V and 8 bases at J, with 17 bases between. Written as DNA, the CDR3 is TGTGCCAGCAGTTTATCGATTTCACTGGGGGAGGATGAGCAGTTCTTC. This gives the protein CASSLSISLGEDEQFF.

The CDR3 DNA reads as TGTGCCAGCAGCTACCTGGAGGTACCGAACACTGAAGCTTTCTTT. Translating gives CASSYLEVPNTEAFF. The chain joins TRBV5-4 to TRBJ1-1; D call uncertain. V dropped 3 bases and J dropped 1 base, with 13 bases sitting between them. CDR3 length: 15 residues. The V gene's germline CDR1 is SGHNT and CDR2 YYREEE (reference sequence).

This clone was detected a few times. The J gene is TRBJ1-1, the V gene TRBV4-1; 8 nucleotides align to TRBD1. Germline CDR1 MGHRA, CDR2 YSYEKL. This CDR3 spans 14 amino acids. V shed 0 bases and J 3 bases; nucleotides not matched to a gene: 0. The CDR3 bases are TGCGCCAGCAGCCAAGAGACAGGGGACACTGAAGCTTTCTTT. Encoded protein: CASSQETGDTEAFF.

The chain recombines TRBV7-3 with TRBJ1-6; D may be TRBD1 (6 bases). The CDR3 sequence is 14 residues long. Per the germline V gene, CDR1 is SGHTA and CDR2 is FQGTGA. V was pared by 5 bases and J by 9 bases, with 14 bases between. CDR3 coding DNA: TGTGCCAGCAGCCAACAGGGATTGGGTTCACCCCTCCACTTT. Residues: CASSQQGLGSPLHF.

V is TRBV5-4 and J is TRBJ1-2; 8 bases line up with TRBD1. Trimming removed 4 bases from V and 0 bases from J; junction bases left unmatched: 5. The CDR3 runs 15 residues. The germline V gene has CDR1 SGHNT and CDR2 YYREEE (reference sequence). The CDR3 DNA reads TGTGCCAGCAGCATACCAGGGGGCCCTAACTATGGCTACACCTTC. Translation gives CASSIPGGPNYGYTF.

This clone was detected only once. The gene calls are TRBV13 and TRBJ2-7; TRBD1 aligns across 9 bases. Germline V gives CDR1 PRHDT, CDR2 FYEKMQ (reference sequence). Unmatched junction bases numbered 10, after V lost 4 bases and J lost 3 bases. This CDR3 has 16 residues. The CDR3 loop reads CASSSRGQGRVYEQYF. CDR3 DNA: TGTGCCAGCAGCTCTAGGGGACAGGGAAGAGTCTACGAGCAGTACTTC.

The CDR3 reads CAIRNSGTGDNSPLHF. Here the CDR3 DNA reads TGTGCCATCAGGAACTCCGGGACAGGGGATAATTCACCCCTCCACTTT. J is TRBJ1-6 and V is TRBV10-3; 10 nucleotides match TRBD1. With V trimmed by 6 bases and J by 5 bases, 7 bases remained unmatched. Per the germline V gene, CDR1 is ENHRY and CDR2 is SYGVKD. The CDR3 has 16 residues.

The gene calls are TRBV2 and TRBJ1-2, with D possibly TRBD1 on 6 matching bases. CDR3 length equals 14 residues. V gave up 11 bases and J gave up 4 bases, with 20 bases separating them. The V gene's germline CDR1 is SNHLY and CDR2 FYNNEI. CDR3 sequence: CAGGGRLGLYGYTF. CDR3 nucleotide sequence: TGTGCCGGGGGGGGCAGGCTGGGCCTCTATGGCTACACCTTC.

The chain combines TRBV5-1 with TRBJ1-6, with 9 bases identical to TRBD1. CDR1 and CDR2 (germline): SGHRS, YFSETQ. Unmatched junction bases numbered 7, after V lost 3 bases and J lost 12 bases. There are 14 residues in the CDR3. CDR3 nucleotides: TGCGCCAGCAGCTGGGACAGGGAGTATGAACCCCTCCACTTT. Its translation: CASSWDREYEPLHF. The whole variable domain, remainder taken from reference TRBV5-1 and TRBJ1-6, is KAGVTQTPRYLIKTRGQQVTLSCSPISGHRSVSWYQQTPGQGLQFLFEYFSETQRNKGNFPGRFSGRQFSNSRSEMNVSTLELGDSALYLCASSWDREYEPLHFGNGTRLTVT.

The gene calls are TRBV5-4 and TRBJ2-1; D might be TRBD1 (6 bases). CDR1 SGHNT and CDR2 YYREEE come from the germline V gene (reference sequence). Trimming took 2 bases from V and 2 from J, leaving 8 bases between them. This CDR3 has 14 amino acids. The chain's CDR3 is CASSFGGTYNEQFF. DNA of the CDR3: TGTGCCAGCAGCTTTGGGGGCACCTACAATGAGCAGTTCTTC.

This chain connects TRBV6-5 to TRBJ2-4; 14 nucleotides agree with TRBD2. Germline V lookup: CDR1 MNHEY, CDR2 SVGAGI. Losses at the gene ends were 7 bases for V and 6 bases for J; bases not matched to a gene: 5. The CDR3 covers 15 residues. The CDR3 DNA is TGTGCCAGCACACCGGGGACTAGCGGGAGAAACATTCAGTACTTC. It translates to CASTPGTSGRNIQYF.

The genes are TRBV27 and TRBJ2-1; 8 bases are shared with TRBD1. Trimming cost V 2 bases and J 6 bases; bases outside gene matches: 6. The CDR3 spans 15 residues. In germline, CDR1 is MNHEY, CDR2 SMNVEV (reference sequence). CDR3 amino acids: CASSLMDRVLNEQFF. The CDR3 region has the DNA TGTGCCAGCAGTTTAATGGACAGGGTACTCAATGAGCAGTTCTTC.

V is TRBV7-6 and J is TRBJ2-5; the D gene is possibly TRBD1 (7 bases). V lost 0 bases and J 5 bases, leaving 13 bases between the germline ends. Germline CDR1 SGHVS, CDR2 FNYEAQ. The CDR3 sequence is 15 residues long. The CDR3 loop reads CASSLAQGGLETQYF. The CDR3 bases are TGTGCCAGCAGCTTAGCTCAGGGGGGTTTGGAGACCCAGTACTTC.